This TCR beta chain was identified in a study of blood T cell repertoires in COVID-19. Produced via immunoSEQ multiplex PCR; TCRdb's table is partial and in-frame only. The sample comprises a few hundred thousand clones, 75% to 90% of which are singletons, and roughly 2% rests with the top ten. V was clipped by 8 bases and J by 8 bases, with 19 bases between them. This CDR3 spans 13 amino acids. Germline CDR1 and CDR2: SNHLY and FYNNEI. The chain has TRBV2 and TRBJ2-7, with D perhaps TRBD1 (5 bases). This sequence was found in a man aged 30-40 years who had recovered from COVID-19. What was sequenced was PBMCs or T cells enriched from blood (not recorded which). The CDR3 here is CASSRKGAGKQYF. The CDR3, as DNA: TGTGCCAGCTCTAGGAAAGGGGCAGGAAAGCAGTACTTC.